This T cell receptor beta chain was captured by sequencing in a study of blood T cell repertoires in COVID-19. TCRdb's table, derived via immunoSEQ multiplex PCR, lists solely in-frame clones and lacks some. The sample yields over 85,000 clones, about 85% seen once. The V end lost 0 bases, the J end lost 5 bases, and 13 bases lay between the germline ends. The CDR3 consists of 16 residues. Germline-derived CDR1 and CDR2 are LNHDA and SQIVND (reference sequence). The chain links TRBV19 to TRBJ1-4, with unresolved D. The specimen was peripheral blood. The receptor was derived from a man aged 80 or over with acute or convalescent COVID-19. CDR3 sequence: CASSIDGIIANEKLFF. The DNA for the CDR3 is TGTGCCAGTAGTATAGATGGAATCATAGCAAATGAAAAACTGTTTTTT.